This T cell receptor (beta chain) stems from a study of post-analysis software for immune sequencing data. Study at large: The disease courses covered relapsing-remitting, secondary progressive and progressive-relapsing multiple sclerosis.

V lost 0 bases and J lost 10, with 17 bases in between. CDR3 size: 15 residues. CDR1 is SGHDT and CDR2 is YYEEEE in the germline V gene. Each TCR beta cDNA library carried unique molecular identifiers. TCRdb reprocessed the PCR reads with MiXCR, giving one entry per CDR3 protein. The data contain more than 500,000 distinct CDR3 sequences, roughly 34% of them singletons. A remark on this clonotype: Its antigen is as yet unknown.

Study conclusions and caveats: Normalized Chao1 diversity was significantly lower in multiple sclerosis patients than in controls. The five TRBV segments detected at higher frequency in patients than in controls included TRBV5-6, TRBV5-1 and TRBV20-1.

The J gene is TRBJ2-1, the V gene TRBV5-6, with a tentative D call TRBD1 (5 bases). Sequencing used blood. The TCR sequence derives from a girl aged 2-17 years with multiple sclerosis. The CDR3 coding sequence is TGTGCCAGCAGCTTGGTTGGCAGGGTGATGGGGGAGCAGTTCTTC. This sequence encodes CASSLVGRVMGEQFF.